The 24 T cell receptor beta chains presented below share a single source sample, sequenced in a study of OX40 agonist ivuxolimab in advanced cancers. TCRdb's copy holds only in-frame clones and misses some; the assay was immunoSEQ multiplex PCR. The profile shows about 5,900 clones, around 84% of them singletons. Sequencing used CD4+ or CD8+ T cells sorted from blood, obtained in a trial of the OX40 agonist ivuxolimab. Receptors originate from an adult with an advanced solid tumor such as melanoma, head and neck, liver or kidney cancer.

The chain carries TRBV5-4 and TRBJ1-1, with D uncertain. This CDR3 spans 13 amino acids. The germline V gene has CDR1 SGHNT and CDR2 YYREEE (reference sequence). Trimming took off 2 bases at V and 1 base at J, with 6 bases between the two ends. CDR3 DNA: TGTGCCAGCAGCTTCAAGAGGAACACTGAAGCTTTCTTT. It specifies CASSFKRNTEAFF.

This clone was seen a handful of times. V usage is TRBV5-8 and J usage is TRBJ2-1; the D gene is possibly TRBD1 (5 bases). Trimming shortened V by 2 bases and J by 4 bases, and 7 bases separated the two germline ends. In germline, CDR1 is SGHTS, CDR2 YDEGEE. The CDR3 spans 13 residues. This CDR3 is CASSLTGYNEQFF. CDR3 nucleotide sequence: TGTGCCAGCAGCTTAACAGGATACAATGAGCAGTTCTTC.

The gene calls are TRBV18 and TRBJ1-3, with D perhaps TRBD1 (6 bases). The CDR3 covers 12 residues. CDR1 is KGHSH and CDR2 is LQKENI in the germline V gene. V was shortened by 8 bases and J by 4 bases, with 9 bases between the two germline ends. The CDR3 spells CASRGQGNTIYF. CDR3 nucleotide sequence: TGTGCCAGCCGTGGACAGGGAAACACCATATATTTT.

The V gene is TRBV5-1, the J gene TRBJ1-2; D might be TRBD1 (6 bases). The CDR3 extends over 15 amino acids. The germline V and J ends were trimmed by 0 bases and 7 bases, with 16 bases remaining between them. Germline-derived CDR1 and CDR2 are SGHRS and YFSETQ. The CDR3 DNA follows: TGCGCCAGCAGCTTGGCCGAGGAAATCAGGGGTGGCTACACCTTC. Its translation is CASSLAEEIRGGYTF. The whole variable domain, remainder taken from reference TRBV5-1 and TRBJ1-2, is KAGVTQTPRYLIKTRGQQVTLSCSPISGHRSVSWYQQTPGQGLQFLFEYFSETQRNKGNFPGRFSGRQFSNSRSEMNVSTLELGDSALYLCASSLAEEIRGGYTFGSGTRLTVV.

The chain links TRBV11-2 to TRBJ2-6, with D unresolved. This CDR3 comprises 14 residues. In germline, CDR1 is SGHAT, CDR2 FQNNGV. Trimming pared 6 bases from V and 0 bases from J, leaving 6 bases between. CDR3: CASRRNSGANVLTF. Here the CDR3 DNA reads TGTGCCAGCAGGCGTAACTCTGGGGCCAACGTCCTGACTTTC.

The V and J genes are TRBV6-5 and TRBJ2-7; 9 positions agree with TRBD2. In germline, CDR1 is MNHEY, CDR2 SVGAGI. This CDR3 has 13 amino acids. The trim removed 4 bases at V and 12 bases at J, leaving 10 bases unmatched. CDR3 DNA: TGTGCCAGCAGTTCCCCCGTAGCGGGAGAAGCGTACTTC. Its protein is CASSSPVAGEAYF.

This clone appeared once. The V call is TRBV12-5, the J call TRBJ2-3; D not resolved. The CDR3 covers 15 residues. Germline values: CDR1 LGHNT, CDR2 FRNRAP. V lost 4 bases to trimming and J lost 2 bases, with 13 bases between them. The CDR3 protein is CASGSPDLYTDTQYF. The CDR3 coding sequence is TGTGCTAGTGGTTCCCCGGACCTATACACAGATACGCAGTATTTT.

V is TRBV27 and J is TRBJ1-1; possible D gene TRBD1, 5 bases. Germline loops: CDR1 MNHEY, CDR2 SMNVEV (reference sequence). Between the trimmed V and J ends, which lost 0 bases and 2 bases, there was a span of 10 bases. The CDR3 totals 15 residues. CDR3 loop: CASSLSGGFNTEAFF. The CDR3 DNA follows: TGTGCCAGCAGTTTATCTGGGGGGTTCAACACTGAAGCTTTCTTT.

The V and J genes are TRBV30 and TRBJ2-7, with 11 bases that match TRBD1. The length of the CDR3 is 17 residues. With 1 base clipped from V and 6 bases from J, the junction kept 14 bases outside the gene matches. The V gene's germline CDR1 is GTSNPN and CDR2 SVGIG (reference sequence). The CDR3: CAWSGLGDRGFSSEQYF. DNA of the CDR3: TGTGCCTGGAGTGGGTTGGGGGACAGGGGGTTTTCCAGCGAGCAGTACTTC.

This rearrangement joins TRBV9 to TRBJ2-5; D possibly corresponds to TRBD1 (8 bases). This CDR3 spans 14 amino acids. The ends were cut back, 6 bases at V and 1 base at J, with 13 bases in the middle. Germline V CDR1 and CDR2: SGDLS, YYNGEE. This CDR3 reads CASNRGGTQETQYF. CDR3 DNA sequence: TGTGCCAGCAACAGGGGGGGCACCCAAGAGACCCAGTACTTC. The full variable domain, completed using reference TRBV9 and TRBJ2-5, is DSGVTQTPKHLITATGQRVTLRCSPRSGDLSVYWYQQSLDQGLQFLIQYYNGEERAKGNILERFSAQQFPDLHSELNLSSLELGDSALYFCASNRGGTQETQYFGPGTRLLVL.

The J gene is TRBJ2-1, the V gene TRBV5-1, with D possibly TRBD2 on 5 matching bases. Germline values: CDR1 SGHRS, CDR2 YFSETQ. Trimming cost V 1 base and J 6 bases, with 17 bases left between them. This CDR3 is built from 16 residues. CDR3 nucleotide sequence: TGCGCCAGCAGCTTGAGCGGTGTCGGCCTGGCCAATGAGCAGTTCTTC. As protein: CASSLSGVGLANEQFF.

The chain employs TRBV6-1 and TRBJ2-1; D is unclear. Germline V gene sequence: CDR1 MNHNS, CDR2 SASEGT. Trimming took off 6 bases at V and 6 bases at J, with 6 bases between the two ends. The CDR3 is made up of 11 amino acids. The CDR3 bases are TGTGCCAGCAGAATCTTCAATGAGCAGTTCTTC. Translated, it gives CASRIFNEQFF.

This clone was observed once. The chain recombines TRBV21-1 with TRBJ2-2; TRBD1 is taken as the D call from the table, unchecked against the DNA. TRBV21-1 is tagged as a pseudogene. This CDR3 region has 19 residues. This CDR3 reads CASSKFLRHREEDTGELFF. The CDR3 DNA reads as TGTGCCAGCAGCAAATTTTTACGACACAGGGAAGAGGACACCGGGGAGCTGTTTTTT.

This clone was found once. V is TRBV27 and J is TRBJ2-5; tentative D call: TRBD1 (6 bases). Per the germline V gene, CDR1 is MNHEY and CDR2 is SMNVEV (reference sequence). This CDR3 is 11 amino acids long. Between the trimmed V and J ends, which lost 9 bases and 5 bases, there was a span of 10 bases. CDR3 DNA: TGTGCCAGTAAGGGGGATGAGACCCAGTACTTC. It codes for CASKGDETQYF.

J is TRBJ2-1 and V is TRBV11-2; D is undetermined. The germline V gene encodes CDR1 SGHAT and CDR2 FQNNGV. V lost 5 bases and J lost 8, with 19 bases in between. The CDR3 runs to 15 residues. The CDR3 sequence: CASSPSILAHDEQFF. The CDR3 bases are TGTGCCAGCAGCCCCAGTATCCTCGCTCATGATGAGCAGTTCTTC.

V gene TRBV6-6 combines with J gene TRBJ2-1; no clear D. V dropped 2 bases and J dropped 6 bases, with 11 bases sitting between them. Germline V lookup: CDR1 MNHNY, CDR2 SVGAGI (reference sequence). CDR3 length: 14 residues. The DNA of the CDR3 is TGTGCCAGCAGTTACGGGTCGGGCGTCAATGAGCAGTTCTTC. Translating gives CASSYGSGVNEQFF.

V is TRBV13 and J is TRBJ2-1; 10 positions agree with TRBD2. The CDR3 runs to 16 residues. V lost 1 base to trimming and J lost 4 bases; unmatched junction nucleotides: 4. The germline V gene has CDR1 PRHDT and CDR2 FYEKMQ (reference sequence). In DNA, the CDR3 is TGTGCCAGCAGCTTAGCAGCGGGGGGGGCTTACAATGAGCAGTTCTTC. Its protein is CASSLAAGGAYNEQFF.

This chain connects TRBV10-3 to TRBJ1-1; D remains ambiguous. The CDR3 is 13 amino acids. The V and J ends lost 8 bases and 1 base respectively, with 11 bases between them. Per the germline V gene, CDR1 is ENHRY and CDR2 is SYGVKD. The CDR3 DNA sequence: TGTGCCATCGAATCAAGAGAGAACACTGAAGCTTTCTTT. Its translation is CAIESRENTEAFF.

This clone was picked up a small number of times. For the CDR3, the DNA is TGTGCCAGCAGTTTATTACAGGGTACCTACGAGCAGTACTTC. This encodes CASSLLQGTYEQYF. The chain couples TRBV27 to TRBJ2-7; possibly TRBD1 for D (6 bases). CDR1 and CDR2 (germline): MNHEY, SMNVEV (reference sequence). CDR3 length equals 14 residues. Trimming stripped 1 base from V and 2 bases from J, with 9 bases between.

This clone was counted a single time. The chain is built from TRBV28 and TRBJ2-3; the match to TRBD1 covers 8 bases. Germline assignment: CDR1 MDHEN and CDR2 SYDVKM. The V and J ends lost 5 bases and 3 bases, in that order; junction bases with no gene match: 10. There are 16 residues in the CDR3. The CDR3 loop is CASSPNRGFTTDTQYF. CDR3 bases: TGTGCCAGCAGTCCAAACAGGGGGTTCACTACAGATACGCAGTATTTT.

This chain links TRBV5-1 with TRBJ2-5; 8 positions agree with TRBD1. The ends lost 2 bases at V and 4 bases at J; junction bases unmatched: 10. Germline CDR1 is SGHRS and CDR2 is YFSETQ. The CDR3 extends over 16 amino acids. CDR3 sequence (DNA): TGCGCCAGCAGCTTCCCCCCCGCAGGGGGCTTAGAGACCCAGTACTTC. Its protein product is CASSFPPAGGLETQYF.

Here the CDR3 reads CASSRGGGLAFF. CDR3 bases: TGCGCCAGCAGTAGGGGGGGAGGACTAGCTTTCTTT. V gene TRBV4-1 combines with J gene TRBJ1-1; TRBD1 might be the D (6 bases). V gave up 6 bases and J gave up 10 bases, with 15 bases separating them. Germline V gene lookup returns CDR1 MGHRA and CDR2 YSYEKL. There are 12 residues in the CDR3.

The genes are TRBV6-1 and TRBJ2-7; 7 nucleotides match TRBD2. The CDR3 is 12 residues long. Germline CDR1 reads MNHNS; CDR2 reads SASEGT. V dropped 6 bases and J dropped 9; count of bases not matched to a gene: 8. The CDR3 loop reads CASSWTRDVQYF. CDR3 sequence (DNA): TGTGCCAGCAGCTGGACTAGGGACGTGCAGTACTTC.

This chain uses TRBV13 with TRBJ1-2; D might be TRBD1 (6 bases). The CDR3 contains 15 residues. Germline loops: CDR1 PRHDT, CDR2 FYEKMQ (reference sequence). V was cut by 5 bases and J by 6 bases, with 19 bases left in between. The CDR3 nucleotides are TGTGCCAGCAGCACCCAAGGGGGGGCGGGTGATGGCTACACCTTC. Encoded protein: CASSTQGGAGDGYTF.